This T cell receptor (beta chain) was profiled in a study of OX40 agonist ivuxolimab in advanced cancers. V lost 4 bases to trimming and J lost 3 bases; unmatched junction nucleotides: 5. Germline V gene data show CDR1 as SGHDN and CDR2 as FVKESK. This CDR3 is 14 amino acids long. This table comes from immunoSEQ multiplex PCR, and its TCRdb copy is limited to in-frame clones, with some not included. This table holds tens of thousands of clones, roughly 94% found once. This clone was seen once. This chain links TRBV14 with TRBJ2-5; TRBD2 aligns across 7 bases. Sequencing was performed on CD4+ or CD8+ T cells sorted from blood, taken in a trial of the OX40 agonist ivuxolimab. The receptor was isolated from an adult with an advanced solid tumor such as melanoma, head and neck, liver or kidney cancer. The CDR3 loop is CASSPAAGEETQYF. The CDR3 nucleotides are TGTGCCAGCAGCCCCGCCGCGGGAGAAGAGACCCAGTACTTC.